These 18 T cell receptor beta chains share one sample of origin, sequenced in a study of graft-versus-host responses after intestinal transplantation. No antigen has been assigned to these receptors. TCRdb's table, derived via immunoSEQ multiplex PCR, lists solely in-frame clones and lacks some. This sample has about 120,000 clones, with roughly 95% found just once. This material consisted of unstimulated CD8+ T cells sorted from spleen or lymph node cells, taken before intestinal transplant. The receptors come from a human donor who received an intestinal transplant.

The V and J genes are TRBV29-1 and TRBJ1-2, with unresolved D. The ends were cut back, 6 bases at V and 0 bases at J, with 11 bases in the middle. This CDR3 comprises 13 residues. Germline CDR1 is SQVTM and CDR2 is ANQGSEA. CDR3 protein: CSVEDGSNYGYTF. DNA of the CDR3: TGCAGCGTCGAGGACGGATCTAACTATGGCTACACCTTC.

The chain uses TRBV30 and TRBJ2-1, with 12 bases identical to TRBD2. Trimming at V came to 0 bases and at J to 9 bases, leaving 21 bases not matched to a gene. Germline lookup yields CDR1 GTSNPN and CDR2 SVGIG (reference sequence). The CDR3 loop spans 20 amino acids. The CDR3 DNA follows: TGTGCCTGGAGTGTACCTTCCATTCGAACTAGCGGGAGGTTGTTGGGTGAGCAGTTCTTC. Protein product: CAWSVPSIRTSGRLLGEQFF.

The chain employs TRBV28 and TRBJ2-7; 9 bases are shared with TRBD1. CDR1 and CDR2 from the germline V gene are MDHEN and SYDVKM. V lost 3 bases and J lost 3; bases outside the gene matches: 3. The CDR3 has 14 amino acids. Here the CDR3 DNA reads TGTGCCAGCAGTTTTGAGACAGGGGGCTACGAGCAGTACTTC. Its translation is CASSFETGGYEQYF. Full variable domain (outside the CDR3, taken from reference TRBV28 and TRBJ2-7): DVKVTQSSRYLVKRTGEKVFLECVQDMDHENMFWYRQDPGLGLRLIYFSYDVKMKEKGDIPEGYSVSREKKERFSLILESASTNQTSMYLCASSFETGGYEQYFGPGTRLTVT.

The chain is built from TRBV6-6 and TRBJ2-7; D is unresolved. CDR1 is MNHNY, CDR2 SVGAGI, per germline (reference sequence). V lost 1 base and J lost 6, with 10 bases in between. CDR3 length equals 13 residues. This chain's CDR3 is CASSYLAPLEQYF. CDR3 DNA sequence: TGTGCCAGCAGTTACTTAGCCCCCCTCGAGCAGTACTTC.

V and J are TRBV19 and TRBJ1-5; 8 bases fit TRBD1. CDR1 LNHDA and CDR2 SQIVND come from the germline V gene (reference sequence). The CDR3 runs 15 residues. V dropped 5 bases and J dropped 4; count of bases not matched to a gene: 7. The CDR3: CASSPQDRVNQPQHF. CDR3 DNA: TGTGCCAGTAGTCCCCAGGACAGGGTTAATCAGCCCCAGCATTTT.

This clone has a handful of counts. The CDR3 here is CASSIPSGRINEQYF. CDR3 nucleotide sequence: TGTGCCAGTAGTATCCCTAGCGGGAGGATCAACGAGCAGTACTTC. The chain combines TRBV19 with TRBJ2-7, with 11 positions matching TRBD2. Losses at the gene ends were 3 bases for V and 5 bases for J; bases not matched to a gene: 6. From germline, CDR1 is LNHDA and CDR2 SQIVND (reference sequence). The CDR3 has 15 amino acids.

A single count supports this clone. The chain combines TRBV15 with TRBJ1-5; no clear D. With 1 base removed from V and 6 bases from J, the gap between germline ends came to 13 bases. The CDR3 has 15 amino acids. Germline lookup yields CDR1 LNHNV and CDR2 YYDKDF (reference sequence). DNA of the CDR3: TGTGCCACCAGCAGAGCGGACGGCGGTGGTCAGCCCCAGCATTTT. Residues: CATSRADGGGQPQHF.

On this clone: Germline and junction disagree at one end, which may indicate a read error. The chain joins TRBV7-3 to TRBJ2-1; TRBD2 might be the D (6 bases). The CDR3 totals 14 residues. Germline values: CDR1 SGHTA, CDR2 FQGTGA. CDR3 amino acids: CASSSSDSYSEQFF. In DNA, the CDR3 is TGTGCCAGCAGTTCTAGCGATTCCTACAGTGAGCAGTTCTTC.

This clone was found a few times. The gene calls are TRBV18 and TRBJ2-1, with no clear D. The CDR3 is 14 residues long. CDR1 and CDR2 from the germline V gene are KGHSH and LQKENI. V was shortened by 3 bases and J by 4 bases, with 10 bases between the two germline ends. CDR3 amino acids: CASSPVNPYNEQFF. CDR3 sequence (DNA): TGTGCCAGCTCACCCGTAAACCCGTACAATGAGCAGTTCTTC.

V gene TRBV7-9 combines with J gene TRBJ2-1; 10 bases line up with TRBD2. J gave up 5 bases and V 0 bases, and 1 base lay outside the gene matches. This CDR3 contains 15 residues. The V gene's germline CDR1 is SEHNR and CDR2 FQNEAQ (reference sequence). This CDR3 is CASSLAGTSDNEQFF. The CDR3, as DNA: TGTGCCAGCAGCTTAGCCGGGACTAGCGACAATGAGCAGTTCTTC.

The chain carries TRBV25-1 and TRBJ1-2; a weak D match, TRBD1 (6 bases). The CDR3 sequence is 12 residues long. Germline-derived CDR1 and CDR2 are MGHDK and SYGVNS. The CDR3 coding sequence is TGTGCTGCGTGGGGGGGCGGCTATGGCTACACCTTC. This codes for CAAWGGGYGYTF.

The chain joins TRBV4-1 to TRBJ2-7, with 7 positions matching TRBD1. This CDR3 region has 14 residues. The germline CDR1 and CDR2 sequences are MGHRA and YSYEKL. With V trimmed by 2 bases and J by 2 bases, 3 bases remained unmatched. CDR3 in DNA: TGCGCCAGCAGCCAATTGACAGGGCCCTACGAGCAGTACTTC. It is translated as CASSQLTGPYEQYF.

This sequence joins TRBV6-5 and TRBJ1-1; D is possibly TRBD1 (6 bases). The germline V and J ends were trimmed by 5 bases and 4 bases, with 14 bases remaining between them. This CDR3 region has 14 residues. Looked up from germline, CDR1 is MNHEY and CDR2 is SVGAGI. DNA of the CDR3: TGTGCCAGCAGTCCGCTAGGGGGGCGCACTGAAGCTTTCTTT. Translation: CASSPLGGRTEAFF.

The V call is TRBV18, the J call TRBJ2-1; 11 nucleotides line up with TRBD2. This CDR3 is 21 amino acids long. Germline values: CDR1 KGHSH, CDR2 LQKENI. The J segment lost 4 bases and the V segment lost 3 bases, leaving 20 bases of the junction unmatched. In DNA, the CDR3 is TGTGCCAGCTCACCGTTCGATAATAATAGCGGGAGGGCCCCCCTATACAATGAGCAGTTCTTC. Translating gives CASSPFDNNSGRAPLYNEQFF.

The J gene is TRBJ2-7, the V gene TRBV7-2; 9 nucleotides line up with TRBD2. This CDR3 spans 16 amino acids. CDR1 SGHTA and CDR2 FQGNSA come from the germline V gene. With V trimmed by 1 base and J by 2 bases, 6 bases remained unmatched. CDR3 sequence: CASSLVWRGRAYEQYF. In DNA form, the CDR3 reads TGTGCCAGCAGCTTAGTGTGGCGCGGGAGGGCCTACGAGCAGTACTTC. Full variable domain (rest looked up from reference TRBV7-2 and TRBJ2-7): GAGVSQSPSNKVTEKGKDVELRCDPISGHTALYWYRQSLGQGLEFLIYFQGNSAPDKSGLPSDRFSAERTGGSVSTLTIQRTQQEDSAVYLCASSLVWRGRAYEQYFGPGTRLTVT.

This rearrangement joins TRBV19 to TRBJ2-1; TRBD1 matches at 8 bases. J was trimmed by 6 bases and V by 3 bases; bases with no gene match: 4. The germline gives CDR1 LNHDA, CDR2 SQIVND (reference sequence). The CDR3 has 14 amino acids. The CDR3 nucleotides are TGTGCCAGTAGTATCCTACAGGGGGGCAATGAGCAGTTCTTC. This translates into CASSILQGGNEQFF. Together with reference TRBV19 and TRBJ2-1, the CDR3 gives the full variable domain: DGGITQSPKYLFRKEGQNVTLSCEQNLNHDAMYWYRQDPGQGLRLIYYSQIVNDFQKGDIAEGYSVSREKKESFPLTVTSAQKNPTAFYLCASSILQGGNEQFFGPGTRLTVL.

The count of this clone is one. The chain uses TRBV29-1 and TRBJ2-3; D ambiguous. Trimming removed 6 bases at V and 7 bases at J, with 11 bases between. The CDR3 extends over 11 amino acids. The germline V gene encodes CDR1 SQVTM and CDR2 ANQGSEA. CDR3 amino acids: CSVDGEYTQYF. CDR3 in DNA: TGCAGCGTCGACGGAGAATATACGCAGTATTTT.

The J gene is TRBJ1-5, the V gene TRBV28; no clear D. Trimming took 2 bases from V and 1 from J, leaving 9 bases between them. The CDR3 runs to 15 residues. Germline CDR1 reads MDHEN; CDR2 reads SYDVKM. The CDR3 DNA follows: TGTGCCAGCAGTTTAGACGCAGGAAGCAATCAGCCCCAGCATTTT. It specifies CASSLDAGSNQPQHF.